This entry features one T cell receptor (beta chain) sequence. Profiling relied on immunoSEQ multiplex PCR, and the TCRdb table lists in-frame clones only, not all of them. Found here are around 110,000 clones, around 89% of them singletons; the top ten hold 3.1%. The source of the sample is a study of T cell responses to AZD1222 COVID-19 vaccine. The CDR3 length is 16 residues. Unmatched junction bases numbered 13, after V lost 4 bases and J lost 8 bases. Germline assignment: CDR1 SNHLY and CDR2 FYNNEI. This clonotype was obtained from an adult in good health. The J gene is TRBJ2-1, the V gene TRBV2; 8 nucleotides align to TRBD2. The sequences come from peripheral blood, collected on day 0 of AZD1222 vaccination. The CDR3 region has the DNA TGTGCCAGCAGTGGGAAACGCGGGACTAGTATCGATGAGCAGTTCTTC. It yields the protein CASSGKRGTSIDEQFF.